This T cell receptor beta chain is drawn from a study of control samples from healthy donors and cancer patients (dated by TCRdb to the early 2020s). As for this clone: Its antigen is currently not known. No much larger clonotype is one base removed from it; base qualities were not supplied.

Trimming takes 6 bases from V and 1 base from J, and the germline ends sit 10 bases apart. The germline V gene gives CDR1 as SNHLY and CDR2 as FYNNEI. The CDR3 starts with the cysteine, ends with the phenylalanine, and has 14 residues. The retained sequence is limited to the CDR3, 42 bases, with the frame set at the first base. Library generation was performed with the immunoSEQ multiplex PCR assay. This immuneACCESS table, as held by TCRdb, lists in-frame sequences with V and J called but not all clones. Of the missing ones, under half trace to an unresolved V gene in checked studies; the others have no known cause. The sample records some 150,000 clones, approximately 92% of which are singletons. Approximately 2.9% of the sample is held by the ten biggest clonotypes.

The material sequenced was blood. The rearrangement combines TRBV2 with TRBJ2-4; the D gene is perhaps TRBD1, on 6 matching bases. The receptor was isolated from a man aged 30 to 39 in good health. CDR3 sequence: CASSRGAAKNIQYF. The nucleotide sequence reads as follows: TGTGCCAGCAGCAGGGGTGCGGCCAAAAACATTCAGTACTTC.